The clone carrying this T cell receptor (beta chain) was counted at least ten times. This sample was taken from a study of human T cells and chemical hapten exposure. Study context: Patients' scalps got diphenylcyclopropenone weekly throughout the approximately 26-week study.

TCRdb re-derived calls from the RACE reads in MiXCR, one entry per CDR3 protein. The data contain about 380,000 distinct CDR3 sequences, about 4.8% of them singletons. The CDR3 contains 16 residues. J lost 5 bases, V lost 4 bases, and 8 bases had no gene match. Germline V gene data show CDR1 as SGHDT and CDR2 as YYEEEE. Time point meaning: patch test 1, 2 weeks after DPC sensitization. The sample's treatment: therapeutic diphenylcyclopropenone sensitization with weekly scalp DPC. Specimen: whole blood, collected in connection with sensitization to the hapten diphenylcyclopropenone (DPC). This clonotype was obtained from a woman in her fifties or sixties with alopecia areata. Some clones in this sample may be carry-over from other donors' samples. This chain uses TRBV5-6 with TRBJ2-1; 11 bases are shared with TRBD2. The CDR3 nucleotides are TGTGCCAGCAGCCCCTTAGCGGGAGGGCCCCACAATGAGCAGTTCTTC. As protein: CASSPLAGGPHNEQFF. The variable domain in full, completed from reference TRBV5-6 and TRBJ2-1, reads DAGVTQSPTHLIKTRGQQVTLRCSPKSGHDTVSWYQQALGQGPQFIFQYYEEEERQRGNFPDRFSGHQFPNYSSELNVNALLLGDSALYLCASSPLAGGPHNEQFFGPGTRLTVL.